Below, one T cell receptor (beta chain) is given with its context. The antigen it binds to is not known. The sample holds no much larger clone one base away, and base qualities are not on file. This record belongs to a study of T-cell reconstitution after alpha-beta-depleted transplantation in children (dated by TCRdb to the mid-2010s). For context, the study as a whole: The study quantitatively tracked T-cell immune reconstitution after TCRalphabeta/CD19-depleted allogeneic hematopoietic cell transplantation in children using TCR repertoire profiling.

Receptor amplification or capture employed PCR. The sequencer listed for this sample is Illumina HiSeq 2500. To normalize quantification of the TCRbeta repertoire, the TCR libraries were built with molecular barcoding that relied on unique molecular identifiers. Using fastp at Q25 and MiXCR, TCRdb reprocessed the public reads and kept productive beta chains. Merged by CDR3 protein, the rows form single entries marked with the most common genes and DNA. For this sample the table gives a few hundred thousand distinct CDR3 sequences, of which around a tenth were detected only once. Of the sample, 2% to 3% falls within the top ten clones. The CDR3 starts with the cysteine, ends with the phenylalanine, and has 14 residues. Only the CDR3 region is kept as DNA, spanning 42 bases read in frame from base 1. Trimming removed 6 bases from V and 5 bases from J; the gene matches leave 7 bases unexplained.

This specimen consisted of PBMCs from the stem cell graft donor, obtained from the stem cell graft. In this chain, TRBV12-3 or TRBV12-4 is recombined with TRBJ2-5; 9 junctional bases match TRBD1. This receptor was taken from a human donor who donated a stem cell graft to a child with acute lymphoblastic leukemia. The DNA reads TGTGCCAGCAGGCCCTGGACAGGGGACGAGACCCAGTACTTC. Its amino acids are CASRPWTGDETQYF.